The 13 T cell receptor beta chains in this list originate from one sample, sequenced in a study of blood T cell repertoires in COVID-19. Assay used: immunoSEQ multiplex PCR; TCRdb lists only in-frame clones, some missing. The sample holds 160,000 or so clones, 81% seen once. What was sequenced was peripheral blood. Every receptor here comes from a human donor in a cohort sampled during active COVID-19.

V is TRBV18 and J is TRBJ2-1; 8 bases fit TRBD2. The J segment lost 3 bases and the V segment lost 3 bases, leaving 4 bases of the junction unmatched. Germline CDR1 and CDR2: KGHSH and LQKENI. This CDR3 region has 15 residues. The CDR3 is CASSPKLADYNEQFF. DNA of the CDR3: TGTGCCAGCTCACCCAAACTAGCGGACTACAATGAGCAGTTCTTC. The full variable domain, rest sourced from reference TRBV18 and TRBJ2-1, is NAGVMQNPRHLVRRRGQEARLRCSPMKGHSHVYWYRQLPEEGLKFMVYLQKENIIDESGMPKERFSAEFPKEGPSILRIQQVVRGDSAAYFCASSPKLADYNEQFFGPGTRLTVL.

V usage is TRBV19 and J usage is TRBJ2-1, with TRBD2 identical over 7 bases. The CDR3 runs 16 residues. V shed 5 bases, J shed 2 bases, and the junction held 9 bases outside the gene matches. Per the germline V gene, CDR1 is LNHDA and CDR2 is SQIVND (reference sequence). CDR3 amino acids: CASSRRGTNTYNEQFF. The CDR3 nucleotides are TGTGCCAGTAGTCGGCGGGGGACTAATACCTACAATGAGCAGTTCTTC.

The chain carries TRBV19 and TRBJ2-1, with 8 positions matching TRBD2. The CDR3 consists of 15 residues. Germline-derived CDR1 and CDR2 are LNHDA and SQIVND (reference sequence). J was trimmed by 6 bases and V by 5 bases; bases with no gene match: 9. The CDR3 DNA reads TGTGCCAGTAGTCCCAGACGGGGGGGGTTCAATGAGCAGTTCTTC. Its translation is CASSPRRGGFNEQFF.

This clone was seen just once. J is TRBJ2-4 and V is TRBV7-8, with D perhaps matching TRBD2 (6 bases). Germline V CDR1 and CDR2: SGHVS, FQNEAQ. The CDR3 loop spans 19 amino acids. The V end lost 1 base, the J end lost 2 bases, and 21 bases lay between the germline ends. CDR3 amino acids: CASSLEGGTADLTKNIQYF. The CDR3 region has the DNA TGTGCCAGCAGCTTAGAGGGTGGGACTGCTGATTTGACCAAAAACATTCAGTACTTC.

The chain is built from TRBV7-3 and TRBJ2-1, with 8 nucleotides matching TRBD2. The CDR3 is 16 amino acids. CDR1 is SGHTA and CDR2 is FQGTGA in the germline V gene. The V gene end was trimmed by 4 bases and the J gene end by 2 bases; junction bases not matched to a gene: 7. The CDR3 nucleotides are TGTGCCAGCAGCTCGCAGATAGCGGGACCCTACAATGAGCAGTTCTTC. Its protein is CASSSQIAGPYNEQFF.

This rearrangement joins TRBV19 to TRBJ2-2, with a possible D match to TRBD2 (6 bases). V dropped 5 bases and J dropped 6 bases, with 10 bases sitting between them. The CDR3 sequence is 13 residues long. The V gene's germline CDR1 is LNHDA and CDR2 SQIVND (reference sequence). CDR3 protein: CASSRGGAGELFF. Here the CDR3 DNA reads TGTGCCAGTAGTCGAGGAGGGGCCGGGGAGCTGTTTTTT.

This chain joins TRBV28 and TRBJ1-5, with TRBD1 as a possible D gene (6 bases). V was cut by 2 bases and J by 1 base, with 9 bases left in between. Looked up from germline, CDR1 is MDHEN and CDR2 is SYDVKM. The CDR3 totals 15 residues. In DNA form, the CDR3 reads TGTGCCAGCAGTTTAGGGACATCAAGCAATCAGCCCCAGCATTTT. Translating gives CASSLGTSSNQPQHF.

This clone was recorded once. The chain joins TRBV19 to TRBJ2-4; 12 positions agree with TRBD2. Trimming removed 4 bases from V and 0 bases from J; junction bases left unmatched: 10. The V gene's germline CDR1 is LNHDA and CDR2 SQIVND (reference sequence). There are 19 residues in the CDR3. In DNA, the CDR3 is TGTGCCAGTAGTAGGACTAGCGGGACACGGCTACTAGCCAAAAACATTCAGTACTTC. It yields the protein CASSRTSGTRLLAKNIQYF.

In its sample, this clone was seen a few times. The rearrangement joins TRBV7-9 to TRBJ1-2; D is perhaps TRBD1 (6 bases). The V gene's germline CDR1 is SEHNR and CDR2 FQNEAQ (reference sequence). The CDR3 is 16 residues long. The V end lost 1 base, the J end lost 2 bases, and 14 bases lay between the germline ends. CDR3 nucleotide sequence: TGTGCCAGCAGCTTAGAGTCCGGACAGAAAAACTATGGCTACACCTTC. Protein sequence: CASSLESGQKNYGYTF.

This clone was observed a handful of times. As DNA, the CDR3 is TGTGCCAGCACCCTCTCCCGGACAGGGTCTCACGAGCAGTACTTC. Translated: CASTLSRTGSHEQYF. The rearrangement joins TRBV7-2 to TRBJ2-7; 8 bases are shared with TRBD1. CDR3 length equals 15 residues. CDR1 is SGHTA and CDR2 is FQGNSA in the germline V gene. V trimming: 7 bases; J trimming: 5 bases; junction bases outside the gene matches: 13.

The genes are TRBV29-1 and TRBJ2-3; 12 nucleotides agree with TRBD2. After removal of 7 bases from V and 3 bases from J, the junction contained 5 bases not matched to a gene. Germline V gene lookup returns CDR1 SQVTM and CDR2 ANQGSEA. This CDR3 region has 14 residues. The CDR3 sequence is CSATGTSGTDTQYF. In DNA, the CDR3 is TGCAGCGCAACCGGGACTAGCGGGACAGATACGCAGTATTTT.

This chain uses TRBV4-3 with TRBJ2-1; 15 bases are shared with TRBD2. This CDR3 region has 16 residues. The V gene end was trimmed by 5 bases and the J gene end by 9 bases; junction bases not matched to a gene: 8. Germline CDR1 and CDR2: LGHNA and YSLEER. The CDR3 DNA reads TGCGCCAGCAGCGCAAGAGGGACTAGCGGGAGGCCTGAGCAGTTCTTC. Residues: CASSARGTSGRPEQFF.

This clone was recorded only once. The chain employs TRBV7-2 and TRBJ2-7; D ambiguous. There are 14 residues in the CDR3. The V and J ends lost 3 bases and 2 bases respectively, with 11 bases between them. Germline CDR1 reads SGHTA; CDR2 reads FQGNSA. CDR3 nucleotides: TGTGCCAGCAGCTTTCTCGGCGGTACCTACGAGCAGTACTTC. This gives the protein CASSFLGGTYEQYF.